The source of this T cell receptor (beta chain) is a study of OX40 agonist ivuxolimab in advanced cancers. For the study in its entirety: Ivuxolimab was an agonistic, fully human IgG2 monoclonal antibody directed against OX40 (CD134), a costimulatory receptor. The paper reports the monotherapy dose-escalation portion (N of about 47 patients) of the phase I ivuxolimab trial. Intravenous ivuxolimab was administered to patients every 2 weeks at six dose levels: 0.01, 0.1, 0.3, 1.5, 3 and 10 mg/kg. The point of sequencing TCRbeta in the periphery was to test whether ivuxolimab changed TCR sequence diversity and drove clonal T-cell expansion. Prior anti-PD-1, anti-PD-L1 or anti-CTLA-4 therapy was permitted, and checkpoint inhibitors had been received by about 44% of dose-escalation patients. Among the roughly 50 dose-escalation patients, about 20 had hepatocellular carcinoma, approximately 15 melanoma, 9 renal cell carcinoma and 9 head and neck cancer. In the dose-escalation cohort, approximately 80% of patients were male, and the mean age was roughly 56 years with a range of roughly 20 to 79. Three dose-escalation patients achieved partial responses, one with hepatocellular carcinoma and two with cutaneous melanoma.

To sequence the TCRbeta CDR3 region, genomic DNA was isolated from the sorted cells. TCRbeta CDR3 regions were sequenced using the immunoSEQ Assay. In TCRdb, the immuneACCESS table is reduced to in-frame sequences with V and J assigned. These tables do not hold every clone; where another copy was compared, an unresolved V gene accounts for under half, and the others remain unexplained. This sample is represented by tens of thousands of clones; around 92% of them were singletons. The ten largest account for more than 8% of the sample. The CDR3 covers 12 residues, taking in both the cysteine and the phenylalanine. Only CDR3 DNA is held: 36 bases, read in frame from base 1. CDR1 and CDR2 (SEHNR, FQNEAQ) derive from the germline V gene (reference sequence). After removal of 5 bases from V and 13 bases from J, the junction retains 10 bases not matched to a gene. Patients with autoimmune disease history or receiving systemic immunosuppression were excluded from the trial. Peripheral blood for TCR sequencing was collected from all dose cohorts at baseline, on cycle 4 day 1, and on cycle 7 day 1. Samples came from an open-label, multicenter, first-in-human phase I dose-escalation trial of ivuxolimab. Adults with locally advanced or metastatic head and neck squamous cell, hepatocellular, melanoma or renal cell carcinoma were enrolled in the trial. Before TCR sequencing, CD4+ T cells and CD8+ T cells were sorted from peripheral blood as separate populations.

Concerning this clone itself: It lacks a known antigen. Qualities for individual bases were not recorded, and no much larger clone is one base off.

What the authors observed across the whole study: Low levels of normalized T-cell clonal expansion were also seen in some patients who did not respond. At doses of 0.1 to 3.0 mg/kg, clonal expansion of both CD4+ and CD8+ blood T cells was observed from baseline to week 6. The antigen specificity of the clonally expanded peripheral T cells was not determined. In partial responders in the 0.1-3.0 mg/kg groups, normalized peripheral clonal expansion was found to be among the lowest, especially among CD8+ T cells. After ivuxolimab, more expanded clones were found on average in CD8+ T cells than in CD4+ T cells.

The material was CD4+ or CD8+ T cells sorted from blood, obtained in a trial of the OX40 agonist ivuxolimab. This TCR was sampled from an adult with an advanced solid tumor such as melanoma, head and neck, liver or kidney cancer. This sequence uses TRBV7-9 and TRBJ2-5, with 7 bases in between that match TRBD1. The CDR3 region has the sequence CASSVTGTETYF. In nucleotide form, the sequence is TGTGCCAGCAGCGTTACCGGGACAGAGACGTACTTC.